This T cell receptor (beta chain) was recovered during a study of OX40 agonist ivuxolimab in advanced cancers. At the level of the study: The treatment was a fully human IgG2 OX40 agonist, ivuxolimab. Dose-escalation subjects each had hepatocellular carcinoma, melanoma, renal cell or head and neck cancer. Three patients had partial responses: one hepatocellular carcinoma, two cutaneous melanoma.

This CDR3 region has 13 residues. The germline gives CDR1 SGHVS, CDR2 FNYEAQ. This clone has only one observation. Its specificity is not known. The junction and the germline gene differ at one end; a read error may be behind it. Findings of the study overall: The average count of expanded clones was higher among CD8+ T cells than among CD4+.

Libraries were prepared by immunoSEQ multiplex PCR; TCRdb keeps only in-frame clonotypes and omits some of them. This table has some 80,000 clones, 87% appearing once. This TCR came from an adult with an advanced solid tumor such as melanoma, head and neck, liver or kidney cancer. Sequencing was performed on CD4+ or CD8+ T cells sorted from blood, taken in a trial of the OX40 agonist ivuxolimab. V usage is TRBV7-6 and J usage is TRBJ1-1; D is ambiguous. The CDR3 protein is CASSLGMNTEAFF. The CDR3 DNA follows: TGTGCCAGCAGTTTAGGTATGAACACTGAAGCTTTCTTT.